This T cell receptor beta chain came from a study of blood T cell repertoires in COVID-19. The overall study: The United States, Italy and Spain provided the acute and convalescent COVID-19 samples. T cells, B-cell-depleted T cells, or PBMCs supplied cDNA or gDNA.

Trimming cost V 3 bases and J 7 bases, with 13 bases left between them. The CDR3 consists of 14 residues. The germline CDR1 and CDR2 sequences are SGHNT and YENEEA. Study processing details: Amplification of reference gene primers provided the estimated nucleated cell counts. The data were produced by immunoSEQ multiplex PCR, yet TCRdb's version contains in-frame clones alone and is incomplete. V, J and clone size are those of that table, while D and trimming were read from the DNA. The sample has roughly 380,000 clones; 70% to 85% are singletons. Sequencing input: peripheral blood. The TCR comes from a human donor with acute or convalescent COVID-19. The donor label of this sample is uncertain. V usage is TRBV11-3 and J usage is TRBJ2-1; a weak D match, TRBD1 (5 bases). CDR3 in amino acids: CASSLQGSLNEQFF. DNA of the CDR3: TGTGCCAGCAGCTTGCAGGGAAGTTTGAATGAGCAGTTCTTC.